This T cell receptor beta chain was recorded in a study of a mutant IDH1 vaccine in newly diagnosed glioma (dated by TCRdb to about 2021). Regarding the study in general: Vaccination was initiated 4-6 weeks after radiotherapy alone, or concurrently with temozolomide cycles in the chemotherapy-containing groups. Peripheral blood samples were drawn at six visits, namely V03 (baseline), V05, V07, V10, V12 and V13. Longitudinal TCRB deep sequencing was done for 25 treated patients, wherever samples were available for exploratory analyses. The roughly 33 treated patients were approximately 62% male and around 40% female, with a mean age of about 38 years. Before enrollment, patients had received standard therapy of radiotherapy alone, temozolomide alone, or radiochemotherapy with temozolomide; most received the combination. Visit V12 was the week-35 safety follow-up and visit V13 was the week-47 end of study. What the research found in general, with its limitations: Availability determined which PBMC samples were chosen for TCRB deep sequencing. It was noted by the authors that analyses of patient blood samples could not be reproduced owing to sample limitations. Changes in the top peripheral T cell clonotypes picked up by TCRB sequencing did not appear to be linked to pseudoprogression. Across multiple MHC alleles, vaccine-induced immune responses were seen in roughly 93% of patients.

Regarding this clone: Its antigen specificity is not known. Base qualities are not recorded, but no much larger clone differs from it by a single base.

Library preparation was by the immunoSEQ multiplex PCR assay. The hsTCRB Kit was used according to the manufacturer's protocol to amplify rearranged TCR beta chain sequences. Sequencing of TCRB libraries was carried out on an Illumina MiSeq. Regarding the original processing steps: The kit vendor's proprietary platform handled demultiplexing, trimming and gene mapping. TCRdb's version of the immuneACCESS table is confined to in-frame rearrangements and falls short of the full clone set. An unresolved V gene accounts for under half of the shortfall where checked; the remainder is of unknown origin. V and J calls and clone size are copied from that table; D and trimming were computed from the DNA. This sample is represented by about 31,000 clones; roughly four fifths of them were singletons. Approximately 15% of the sample goes to the ten largest clones. Reading the label with the study, this specimen's time point is: week 35, safety follow-up. A 20-mer mutant IDH1 peptide at 300 micrograms in Montanide made up each vaccine dose, which was injected subcutaneously together with topical imiquimod. Patients were given eight vaccinations, in weeks 1, 3, 5, 7, 11, 15, 19 and 23, which matched visits V03 through V10. All donors had newly diagnosed IDH1-mutant astrocytomas of WHO grade 3 or 4 that showed loss of nuclear ATRX. The samples were drawn from NOA16, a multicentre, single-arm, open-label phase I trial in Germany that tested a mutant IDH1 peptide vaccine in humans for the first time. Genomic DNA for TCRB sequencing was extracted from EDTA blood using the DNeasy Blood and Tissue Kit.

Material: PBMCs, obtained from a glioma patient whose treatment included an IDH1 peptide vaccine. This clonotype originated in a man aged 25 to 40 with glioma.

The nucleotides are TGTGCCAGCAGCCAAGAAACAGGGGTAGTTGGCTACACCTTC. Its protein product is CASSQETGVVGYTF. The chain links TRBV14 with TRBJ1-2; TRBD1 fits 7 bases in the junction. After removal of 0 bases from V and 7 bases from J, the junction retains 5 bases not matched to a gene. Reading the germline V gene gives CDR1 SGHDN and CDR2 FVKESK. Taken from cysteine to phenylalanine, the CDR3 has 14 residues. Just the 42-base CDR3 DNA is kept, in frame starting at base 1.